Listed below are T cell receptor beta chains from one sample, sequenced in a study of preoperative IRX-2 immunotherapy in early breast cancer. The table came from immunoSEQ multiplex PCR; TCRdb's copy has only in-frame clones and leaves some out. Among approximately 100,000 clones, 80% to 90% were seen once, and the ten largest hold roughly 1.9%. Specimen: tumor tissue, collected after IRX-2 immunotherapy. The receptors were gathered from a human donor with breast cancer. Both conserved end residues are part of each CDR3. The D gene is left open where the match is weak. Clone size is not always given. Where it is, it says once, few, many or a class for expanded clones.

NA | TRBJ1-5 | TRBV30 | TRBD1 | TGTGCCTGGAGTACAGGGGGAATCGGTCAGCCCCAGCATTTT | CAWSTGGIGQPQHF
NA | TRBJ1-5 | TRBV19 | NA | TGTGCCAGTAGTATAGAGATCAATCAGCCCCAGCATTTT | CASSIEINQPQHF
few | TRBJ1-2 | TRBV6-8 | NA | TGTGCCAGCAACGGGCAGGGCAGCGGCTACACCTTC | CASNGQGSGYTF
once | TRBJ2-1 | TRBV6-7 | NA | TGTGCCACCGCCACATACAATGAGCAGTTCTTC | CATATYNEQFF
NA | TRBJ1-6 | TRBV11-3 | NA | TGTGCCAGCAGCGAGGGGGGATACTATTCACCCCTCCACTTT | CASSEGGYYSPLHF
NA | TRBJ2-5 | TRBV5-1 | TRBD1 | TGCGCCAGCAGCTTGGCTACAGGGGGACAGACCCAGTACTTC | CASSLATGGQTQYF
NA | TRBJ2-2 | TRBV6-1 | NA | TGTGCCAGCAGTGAAGCCCATTATTTAGCGGAATACACCGGGGAGCTGTTTTTT | CASSEAHYLAEYTGELFF
NA | TRBJ1-2 | TRBV6-8 | NA | TGTGCCAGCAGTTACAGTAGGTCAGCCCATGGCTACACCTTC | CASSYSRSAHGYTF
NA | TRBJ1-5 | TRBV7-7 | NA | TGTGCCAGCAGCTTAAATCCGGAGAGCAATCAGCCCCAGCATTTT | CASSLNPESNQPQHF
once | TRBJ2-7 | TRBV6-8 | TRBD2 | TGTGCCAGTAGTTACGCCGGGACTAACGAGCAGTACTTC | CASSYAGTNEQYF
few | TRBJ1-4 | TRBV11-3 | NA | TGTGCCAGCAGCCAAGGGAGTACAACTAATGAAAAACTGTTTTTT | CASSQGSTTNEKLFF
few | TRBJ2-2 | TRBV5-1 | TRBD2 | TGCGCCAGCAGCCGGGGGACTAGCGGGGGTTCCGGGGAGCTGTTTTTT | CASSRGTSGGSGELFF